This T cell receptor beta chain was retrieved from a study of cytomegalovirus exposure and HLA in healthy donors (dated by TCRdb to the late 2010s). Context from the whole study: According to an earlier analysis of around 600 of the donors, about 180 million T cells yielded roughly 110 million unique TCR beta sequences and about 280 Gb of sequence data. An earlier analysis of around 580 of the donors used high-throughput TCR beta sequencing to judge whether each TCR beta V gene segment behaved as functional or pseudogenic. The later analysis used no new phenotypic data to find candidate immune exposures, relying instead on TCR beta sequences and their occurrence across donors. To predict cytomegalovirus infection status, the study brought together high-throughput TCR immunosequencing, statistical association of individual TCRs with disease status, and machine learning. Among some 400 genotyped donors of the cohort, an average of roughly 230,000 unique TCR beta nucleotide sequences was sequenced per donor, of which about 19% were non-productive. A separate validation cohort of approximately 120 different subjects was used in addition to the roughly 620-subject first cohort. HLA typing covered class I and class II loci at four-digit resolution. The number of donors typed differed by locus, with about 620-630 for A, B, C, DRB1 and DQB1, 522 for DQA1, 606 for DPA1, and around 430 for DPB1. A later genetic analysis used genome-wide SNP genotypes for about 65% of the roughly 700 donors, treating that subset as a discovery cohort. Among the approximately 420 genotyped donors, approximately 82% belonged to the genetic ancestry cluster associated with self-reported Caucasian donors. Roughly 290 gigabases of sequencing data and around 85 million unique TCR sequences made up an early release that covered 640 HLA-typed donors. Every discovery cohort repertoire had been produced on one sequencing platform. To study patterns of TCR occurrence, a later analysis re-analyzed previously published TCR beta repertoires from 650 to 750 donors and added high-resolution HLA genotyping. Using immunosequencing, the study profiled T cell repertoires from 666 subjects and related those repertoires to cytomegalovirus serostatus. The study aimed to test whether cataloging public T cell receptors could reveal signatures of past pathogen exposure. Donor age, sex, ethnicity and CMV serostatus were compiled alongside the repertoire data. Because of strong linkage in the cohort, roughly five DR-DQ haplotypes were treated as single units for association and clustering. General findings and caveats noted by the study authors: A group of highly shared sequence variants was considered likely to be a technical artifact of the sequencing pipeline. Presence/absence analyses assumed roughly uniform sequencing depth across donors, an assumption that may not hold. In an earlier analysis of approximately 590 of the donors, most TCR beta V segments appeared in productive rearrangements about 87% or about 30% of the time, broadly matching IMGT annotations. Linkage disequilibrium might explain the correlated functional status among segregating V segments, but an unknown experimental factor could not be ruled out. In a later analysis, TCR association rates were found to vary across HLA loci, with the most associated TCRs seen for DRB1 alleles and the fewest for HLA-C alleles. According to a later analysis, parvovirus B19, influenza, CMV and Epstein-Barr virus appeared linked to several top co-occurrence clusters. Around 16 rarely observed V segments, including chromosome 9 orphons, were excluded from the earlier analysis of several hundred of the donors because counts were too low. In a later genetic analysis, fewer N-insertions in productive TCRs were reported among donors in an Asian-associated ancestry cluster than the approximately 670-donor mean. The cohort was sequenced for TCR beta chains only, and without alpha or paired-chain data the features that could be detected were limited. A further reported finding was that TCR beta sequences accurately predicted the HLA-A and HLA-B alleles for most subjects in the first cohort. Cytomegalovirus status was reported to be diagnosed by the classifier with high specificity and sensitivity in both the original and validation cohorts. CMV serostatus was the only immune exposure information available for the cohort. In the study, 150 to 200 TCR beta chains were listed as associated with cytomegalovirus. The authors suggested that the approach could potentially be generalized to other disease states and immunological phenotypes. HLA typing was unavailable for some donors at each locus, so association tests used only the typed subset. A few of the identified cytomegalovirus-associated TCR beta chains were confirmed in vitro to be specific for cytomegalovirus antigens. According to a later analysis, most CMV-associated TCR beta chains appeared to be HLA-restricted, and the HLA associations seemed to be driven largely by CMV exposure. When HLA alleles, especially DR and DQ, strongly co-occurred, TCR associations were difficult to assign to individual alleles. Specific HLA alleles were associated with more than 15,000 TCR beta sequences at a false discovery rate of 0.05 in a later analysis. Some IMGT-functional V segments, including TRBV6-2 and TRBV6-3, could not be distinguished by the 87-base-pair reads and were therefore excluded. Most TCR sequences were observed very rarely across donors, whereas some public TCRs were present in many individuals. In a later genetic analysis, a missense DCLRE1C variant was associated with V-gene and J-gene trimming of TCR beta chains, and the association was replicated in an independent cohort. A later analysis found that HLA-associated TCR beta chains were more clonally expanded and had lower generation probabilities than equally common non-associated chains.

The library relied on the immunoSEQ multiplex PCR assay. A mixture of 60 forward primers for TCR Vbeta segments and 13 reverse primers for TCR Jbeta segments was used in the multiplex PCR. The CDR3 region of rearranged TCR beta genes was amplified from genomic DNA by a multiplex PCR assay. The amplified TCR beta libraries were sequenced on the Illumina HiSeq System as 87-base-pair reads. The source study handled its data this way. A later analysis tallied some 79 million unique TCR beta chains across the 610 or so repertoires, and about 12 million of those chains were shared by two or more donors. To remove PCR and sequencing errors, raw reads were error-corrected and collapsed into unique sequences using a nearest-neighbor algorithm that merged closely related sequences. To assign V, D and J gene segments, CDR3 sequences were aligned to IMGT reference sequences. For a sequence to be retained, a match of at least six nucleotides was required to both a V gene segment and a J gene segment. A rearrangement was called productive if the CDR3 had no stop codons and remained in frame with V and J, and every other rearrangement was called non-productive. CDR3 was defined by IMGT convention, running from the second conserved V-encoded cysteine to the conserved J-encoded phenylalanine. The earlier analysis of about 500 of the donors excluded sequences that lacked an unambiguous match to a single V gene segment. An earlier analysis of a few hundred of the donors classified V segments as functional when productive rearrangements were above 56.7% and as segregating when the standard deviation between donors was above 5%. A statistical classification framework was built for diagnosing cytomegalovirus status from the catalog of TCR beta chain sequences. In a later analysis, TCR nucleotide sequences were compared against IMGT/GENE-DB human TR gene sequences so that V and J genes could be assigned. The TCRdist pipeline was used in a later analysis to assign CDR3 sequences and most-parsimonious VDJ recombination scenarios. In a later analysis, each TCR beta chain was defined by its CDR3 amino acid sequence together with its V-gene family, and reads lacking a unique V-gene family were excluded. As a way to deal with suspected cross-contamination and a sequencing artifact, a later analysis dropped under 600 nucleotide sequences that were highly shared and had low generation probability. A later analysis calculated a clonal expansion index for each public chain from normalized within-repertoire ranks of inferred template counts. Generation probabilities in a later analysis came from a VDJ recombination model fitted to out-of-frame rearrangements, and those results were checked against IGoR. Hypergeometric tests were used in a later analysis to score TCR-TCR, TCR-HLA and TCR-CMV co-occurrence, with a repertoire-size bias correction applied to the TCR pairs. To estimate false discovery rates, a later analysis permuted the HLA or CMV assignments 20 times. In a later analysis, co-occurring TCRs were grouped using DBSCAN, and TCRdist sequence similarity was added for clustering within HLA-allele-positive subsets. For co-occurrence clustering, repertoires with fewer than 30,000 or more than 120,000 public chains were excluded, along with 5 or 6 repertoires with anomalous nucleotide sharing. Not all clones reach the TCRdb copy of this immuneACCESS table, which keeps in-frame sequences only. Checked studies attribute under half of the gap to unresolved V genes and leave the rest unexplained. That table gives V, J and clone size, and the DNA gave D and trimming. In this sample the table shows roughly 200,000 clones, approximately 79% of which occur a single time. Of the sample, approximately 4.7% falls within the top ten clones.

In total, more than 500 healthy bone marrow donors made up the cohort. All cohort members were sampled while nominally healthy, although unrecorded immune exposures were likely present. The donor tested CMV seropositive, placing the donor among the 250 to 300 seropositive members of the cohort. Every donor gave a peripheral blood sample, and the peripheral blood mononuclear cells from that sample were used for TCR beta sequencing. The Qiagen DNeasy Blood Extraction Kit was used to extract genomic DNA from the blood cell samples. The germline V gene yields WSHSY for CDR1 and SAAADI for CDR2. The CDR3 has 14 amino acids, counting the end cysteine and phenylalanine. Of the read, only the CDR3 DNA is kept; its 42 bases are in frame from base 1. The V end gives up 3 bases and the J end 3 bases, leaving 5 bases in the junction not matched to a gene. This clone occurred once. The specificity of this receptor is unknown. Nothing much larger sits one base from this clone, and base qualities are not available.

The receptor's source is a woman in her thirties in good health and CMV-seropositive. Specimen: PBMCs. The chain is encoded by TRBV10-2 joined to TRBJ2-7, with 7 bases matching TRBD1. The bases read TGCGCCAGCAGTGATGGGACAGCTTACTACGAGCAGTACTTC. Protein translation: CASSDGTAYYEQYF.